The present T cell receptor (beta chain) was sequenced within a study of cytomegalovirus exposure and HLA in healthy donors. Study-wide results and limits: Later work found most CMV-associated TCR beta chains apparently HLA-restricted. Earlier findings revealed that most TCR beta V segments proved productive either about 87% or about 30% of the time.

Turning to this clone: Its antigen is not known.

PCR used 60 Vbeta primers and 13 Jbeta primers. Assay used: immunoSEQ multiplex PCR; TCRdb lists only in-frame clones, some missing. The repertoire holds approximately 300,000 clones, with 80% as singletons. Germline-derived CDR1 and CDR2 are KGHSH and LQKENI. V was clipped by 3 bases and J by 2 bases, with 2 bases between them. The CDR3 extends over 11 amino acids. The specimen sequenced was PBMCs. J is TRBJ2-7 and V is TRBV18; D is ambiguous. This clonotype was obtained from a girl between 2 and 10 years old in good health and CMV-seronegative. This CDR3 reads CASSPAYEQYF. Written as DNA, the CDR3 is TGTGCCAGCTCACCCGCCTACGAGCAGTACTTC.